This passage covers 30 T cell receptor beta chains from one sample sequenced in a study of beta chain features in type 1 diabetes. Isolated RNA was reverse transcribed in full, so expressed TCRB transcripts were sequenced. Clones were read by immunoSEQ multiplex PCR, and TCRdb kept only the in-frame ones, dropping some. The sample has under 250,000 clones, roughly 13% seen once. The sequenced sample consisted of naive CD4+ T cells from blood. The receptors derive from a woman aged 40 to 49 in good health.

This clone was seen only a few times. The chain couples TRBV4-3 to TRBJ2-4; 8 bases map to TRBD1. V lost 1 base, J lost 9 bases, and 8 bases stayed unmatched. The germline V gene encodes CDR1 LGHNA and CDR2 YSLEER. The CDR3 extends over 15 amino acids. CDR3 DNA sequence: TGCGCCAGCAGCCAAGGGGGGGCAGGGGGCGGCATTCAGTACTTC. Protein product: CASSQGGAGGGIQYF.

The chain employs TRBV4-3 and TRBJ2-5; unclear D gene. Gene TRBJ2-7 matches the end of the DNA better, so the J call may be wrong. There are 13 residues in the CDR3. Germline loops: CDR1 LGHNA, CDR2 YSLEER. CDR3 coding DNA: TGCGCCAGCAGCCAAGATAGCAACTACGAGCAGTACTTC. Translated, it gives CASSQDSNYEQYF.

This clone turned up a few times. The chain has TRBV5-4 and TRBJ1-4; unclear D gene. Germline CDR1 is SGHNT and CDR2 is YYREEE (reference sequence). CDR3 length: 15 amino acids. V lost 4 bases and J 8 bases, leaving 18 bases between the germline ends. CDR3 DNA: TGTGCCAGCAGCCCTCATACTGGGGAGGCCGAAAAACTGTTTTTT. This translates into CASSPHTGEAEKLFF.

This clone was observed a few times. V and J are TRBV5-4 and TRBJ1-3; D call uncertain. Trimming shortened V by 1 base and J by 1 base, and 6 bases separated the two germline ends. The CDR3 is made up of 14 amino acids. Looked up from germline, CDR1 is SGHNT and CDR2 is YYREEE (reference sequence). The CDR3 spells CASSLQQSGNTIYF. The CDR3 DNA reads TGTGCCAGCAGCTTGCAACAGTCTGGAAACACCATATATTTT.

The J gene is TRBJ1-6, the V gene TRBV1. TRBV1 is deemed a pseudogene. The CDR3 sequence is 17 residues long. The CDR3 DNA is TGCACCAGCAGCGTATTCACAGGGAGGGTTTTTCGGCCACCCCTCCACTTT. Its translation: CTSSVFTGRVFRPPLHF.

This chain connects TRBV15 to TRBJ2-5; a weak D match, TRBD1 (6 bases). The germline CDR1 and CDR2 sequences are LNHNV and YYDKDF (reference sequence). There are 15 residues in the CDR3. Trimming removed 0 bases from V and 2 bases from J, with 10 bases in between. The CDR3 DNA reads as TGTGCCACCAGCAGAGAGATAGGGGGTCAAGAGACCCAGTACTTC. Translation: CATSREIGGQETQYF. Variable domain in full (rest from reference TRBV15 and TRBJ2-5): DAMVIQNPRYQVTQFGKPVTLSCSQTLNHNVMYWYQQKSSQAPKLLFHYYDKDFNNEADTPDNFQSRRPNTSFCFLDIRSPGLGDTAMYLCATSREIGGQETQYFGPGTRLLVL.

The chain carries TRBV25-1 and TRBJ1-6, with D possibly matching TRBD1 (6 bases). The CDR3 has 14 residues. Trimming cost V 8 bases and J 14 bases, with 22 bases left between them. In germline, CDR1 is MGHDK, CDR2 SYGVNS. The CDR3: CASQIGPQGTTLHF. In nucleotides, the CDR3 is TGTGCCAGCCAAATCGGACCCCAGGGGACTACCCTCCACTTT.

The chain is built from TRBV6-5 and TRBJ2-5; D possibly corresponds to TRBD1 (6 bases). Germline V lookup: CDR1 MNHEY, CDR2 SVGAGI. The CDR3 runs 14 residues. V was shortened by 6 bases and J by 4 bases, with 15 bases between the two germline ends. The CDR3 coding sequence is TGTGCCAGCAGGTCAACAGGGTCAGGAGAGACCCAGTACTTC. Encoded protein: CASRSTGSGETQYF.

The chain carries TRBV2 and TRBJ2-2; 7 bases fit TRBD1. CDR1 SNHLY and CDR2 FYNNEI come from the germline V gene. The CDR3 is 14 residues long. The V and J ends lost 5 bases and 2 bases, in that order; junction bases with no gene match: 2. The CDR3 region is CASSRQGNTGELFF. CDR3 in DNA: TGTGCCAGCAGTCGACAGGGCAACACCGGGGAGCTGTTTTTT. Full variable domain (remainder filled in from reference TRBV2 and TRBJ2-2): EPEVTQTPSHQVTQMGQEVILRCVPISNHLYFYWYRQILGQKVEFLVSFYNNEISEKSEIFDDQFSVERPDGSNFTLKIRSTKLEDSAMYFCASSRQGNTGELFFGEGSRLTVL.

This clone was counted between two and nine times. The V call is TRBV6-4, the J call TRBJ2-3; tentatively, D is TRBD2 (5 bases). The length of the CDR3 is 16 residues. V shed 3 bases and J shed 4 bases, with 17 bases lying between them. Germline V CDR1 and CDR2: MRHNA, SNTAGT. The chain's CDR3 is CASSERISSRADTQYF. The CDR3 bases are TGTGCCAGCAGTGAAAGGATCAGCTCGCGGGCAGATACGCAGTATTTT.

The gene calls are TRBV5-1 and TRBJ1-1, with a possible D match to TRBD1 (6 bases). The ends were cut back, 4 bases at V and 0 bases at J, with 19 bases in the middle. Germline V gives CDR1 SGHRS, CDR2 YFSETQ. The CDR3 has 17 amino acids. The CDR3 spells CASSQRTRDRLNTEAFF. CDR3 nucleotide sequence: TGCGCCAGCAGCCAGCGAACGAGAGACAGGTTGAACACTGAAGCTTTCTTT.

A few counts support this clone. This rearrangement joins TRBV19 to TRBJ2-3; 8 nucleotides line up with TRBD2. Germline assignment: CDR1 LNHDA and CDR2 SQIVND (reference sequence). V lost 10 bases to trimming and J lost 1 base; unmatched junction nucleotides: 7. The CDR3 is 14 residues long. The CDR3 is CATLAGPRTDTQYF. The CDR3 DNA reads as TGTGCCACTTTAGCGGGGCCGCGCACAGATACGCAGTATTTT.

The J gene is TRBJ2-2, the V gene TRBV18; tentative D call: TRBD1 (5 bases). CDR3 length equals 15 residues. Trimming took off 6 bases at V and 5 bases at J, with 16 bases between the two ends. Germline V gene lookup returns CDR1 KGHSH and CDR2 LQKENI. CDR3 residues: CASSPKTARTGELFF. The CDR3 region has the DNA TGTGCCAGCTCGCCCAAGACAGCCCGGACCGGGGAGCTGTTTTTT.

The chain recombines TRBV7-9 with TRBJ1-2; D is ambiguous. V lost 5 bases and J lost 0, with 13 bases in between. Looked up from germline, CDR1 is SEHNR and CDR2 is FQNEAQ (reference sequence). There are 15 residues in the CDR3. The CDR3 reads CASSLRELANYGYTF. CDR3 bases: TGTGCCAGCAGCCTCCGTGAACTAGCTAACTATGGCTACACCTTC. Full variable domain (outside the CDR3, taken from reference TRBV7-9 and TRBJ1-2): DTGVSQNPRHKITKRGQNVTFRCDPISEHNRLYWYRQTLGQGPEFLTYFQNEAQLEKSRLLSDRFSAERPKGSFSTLEIQRTEQGDSAMYLCASSLRELANYGYTFGSGTRLTVV.

V usage is TRBV5-1 and J usage is TRBJ2-3; possibly TRBD2 for D (5 bases). From germline, CDR1 is SGHRS and CDR2 YFSETQ. This CDR3 contains 13 residues. The ends were cut back, 3 bases at V and 11 bases at J, with 16 bases in the middle. This CDR3 is CASSYGLSLEQYF. CDR3 coding DNA: TGCGCCAGCAGCTACGGACTCTCCCTTGAGCAGTATTTT.

This clone has a handful of counts. The chain links TRBV5-4 to TRBJ2-1, with D perhaps TRBD2 (6 bases). V shed 4 bases and J shed 8 bases, with 19 bases lying between them. Germline CDR1 is SGHNT and CDR2 is YYREEE (reference sequence). This CDR3 has 15 residues. The CDR3 loop reads CASSRNPGGWDEQFF. CDR3 sequence (DNA): TGTGCCAGCAGCCGTAACCCCGGGGGATGGGATGAGCAGTTCTTC.

This chain connects TRBV7-9 to TRBJ1-1; 8 bases map to TRBD1. The CDR3 is 13 amino acids. Per the germline V gene, CDR1 is SEHNR and CDR2 is FQNEAQ (reference sequence). The trim removed 4 bases at V and 7 bases at J, leaving 5 bases unmatched. CDR3 residues: CASSSGGPIEAFF. The CDR3 bases are TGTGCCAGCAGCTCAGGGGGCCCAATTGAAGCTTTCTTT.

CDR3 DNA sequence: TGTGCCAGCAGCGGGGGCGCTTCACCCCTCCACTTT. Encoded protein: CASSGGASPLHF. J is TRBJ1-6 and V is TRBV5-4; maybe TRBD1 (6 bases). The CDR3 runs to 12 residues. Trimming removed 4 bases at V and 9 bases at J, with 8 bases between. Germline V CDR1 and CDR2: SGHNT, YYREEE (reference sequence).

This clone occurred a few times. The chain links TRBV5-4 to TRBJ1-4; a weak D match, TRBD1 (6 bases). CDR1 is SGHNT, CDR2 YYREEE, per germline (reference sequence). The V and J ends lost 4 bases and 1 base respectively, with 14 bases between them. There are 16 residues in the CDR3. The CDR3 region is CASSQQGRGTNEKLFF. CDR3 DNA: TGTGCCAGCAGCCAGCAGGGGCGCGGAACTAATGAAAAACTGTTTTTT.

V is TRBV4-3 and J is TRBJ1-2; 12 bases map to TRBD1. Germline lookup yields CDR1 LGHNA and CDR2 YSLEER. With V trimmed by 1 base and J by 8 bases, 11 bases remained unmatched. The CDR3 spans 17 residues. CDR3 DNA sequence: TGCGCCAGCAGCCAAGGCCGTGGGACAGGGGGCGTAAAGGGCTACACCTTC. Translating it yields CASSQGRGTGGVKGYTF.

This chain links TRBV27 with TRBJ2-2; 11 bases map to TRBD2. CDR3 length equals 16 residues. V dropped 5 bases and J dropped 2; count of bases not matched to a gene: 4. Germline loops: CDR1 MNHEY, CDR2 SMNVEV (reference sequence). In DNA, the CDR3 is TGTGCCAGCAGTCAACTAGCGGGGGCTAACACCGGGGAGCTGTTTTTT. Amino acids: CASSQLAGANTGELFF.

This chain joins TRBV14 and TRBJ1-2, with a tentative D call TRBD1 (6 bases). The CDR3 totals 13 residues. Germline CDR1 reads SGHDN; CDR2 reads FVKESK. V dropped 1 base and J dropped 8 bases, with 11 bases sitting between them. The CDR3: CASSQGTAGGYTF. The CDR3 DNA is TGTGCCAGCAGCCAAGGGACAGCGGGGGGCTACACCTTC.

The rearrangement uses TRBV2 and TRBJ2-3; 9 bases agree with TRBD2. J was trimmed by 3 bases and V by 4 bases; bases with no gene match: 5. The CDR3 length is 15 residues. Germline V gives CDR1 SNHLY, CDR2 FYNNEI. CDR3 nucleotides: TGTGCCAGCAGTGGGCGGGGGGGAGCGACAGATACGCAGTATTTT. As protein: CASSGRGGATDTQYF.

This clone was seen a handful of times. The chain couples TRBV6-5 to TRBJ1-6; 7 bases agree with TRBD1. Losses at the gene ends were 6 bases for V and 7 bases for J; bases not matched to a gene: 3. The CDR3 length is 13 residues. CDR1 and CDR2 (germline): MNHEY, SVGAGI. CDR3: CASRQTGNSPLHF. For the CDR3, the DNA is TGTGCCAGCAGGCAGACAGGGAATTCACCCCTCCACTTT.

This sequence joins TRBV25-1 and TRBJ1-1; D is ambiguous. The CDR3 extends over 12 amino acids. Germline V CDR1 and CDR2: MGHDK, SYGVNS. V lost 6 bases to trimming and J lost 1 base, with 6 bases between them. The CDR3 DNA follows: TGTGCCAGCAGCCGACAGAACACTGAAGCTTTCTTT. Protein: CASSRQNTEAFF.

This chain links TRBV21-1 with TRBJ2-5; the D segment call TRBD2 is taken from the table without a DNA check. TRBV21-1 is assigned pseudogene status. The CDR3 covers 15 residues. Written as DNA, the CDR3 is TGTGCCAGCAGCAAAGCGCTGAGCTGCCAAGAGACCCAGTACTTC. Residues: CASSKALSCQETQYF.

The table lists this clone with a few counts. The chain employs TRBV5-4 and TRBJ1-6; 9 bases align to TRBD1. This CDR3 comprises 15 residues. V trimming: 4 bases; J trimming: 5 bases; junction bases outside the gene matches: 4. Germline V gives CDR1 SGHNT, CDR2 YYREEE (reference sequence). The CDR3 DNA reads TGTGCCAGCAGCCCAAGGACAGGGGATAATTCACCCCTCCACTTT. Protein: CASSPRTGDNSPLHF.

This clone was observed a few times. The CDR3 DNA reads TGTGCCAGCAGCTCCAGGCGACAGCTAAACACTGAAGCTTTCTTT. Its translation: CASSSRRQLNTEAFF. This sequence joins TRBV11-2 and TRBJ1-1, with a possible D match to TRBD1 (5 bases). This CDR3 has 15 residues. The germline gives CDR1 SGHAT, CDR2 FQNNGV. V was cut by 4 bases and J by 2 bases, with 14 bases left in between.

The J gene is TRBJ1-2, the V gene TRBV5-6; D not resolved. Trimming removed 3 bases at V and 0 bases at J, with 9 bases between. CDR1 SGHDT and CDR2 YYEEEE come from the germline V gene. The CDR3 covers 14 residues. Here the CDR3 DNA reads TGTGCCAGCAGCTGGGGAGCCCCTAACTATGGCTACACCTTC. Translated: CASSWGAPNYGYTF.

The table lists this clone with a few counts. The V call is TRBV25-1, the J call TRBJ1-4; D gene ambiguous. CDR1 is MGHDK and CDR2 is SYGVNS in the germline V gene. The CDR3 totals 14 residues. Deletions cut 2 bases from V and 8 bases from J, with 12 bases between. The CDR3 nucleotides read TGTGCCAGCAGTGAAGAGGGAATGTGGGAAAAACTGTTTTTT. Translated, it gives CASSEEGMWEKLFF.